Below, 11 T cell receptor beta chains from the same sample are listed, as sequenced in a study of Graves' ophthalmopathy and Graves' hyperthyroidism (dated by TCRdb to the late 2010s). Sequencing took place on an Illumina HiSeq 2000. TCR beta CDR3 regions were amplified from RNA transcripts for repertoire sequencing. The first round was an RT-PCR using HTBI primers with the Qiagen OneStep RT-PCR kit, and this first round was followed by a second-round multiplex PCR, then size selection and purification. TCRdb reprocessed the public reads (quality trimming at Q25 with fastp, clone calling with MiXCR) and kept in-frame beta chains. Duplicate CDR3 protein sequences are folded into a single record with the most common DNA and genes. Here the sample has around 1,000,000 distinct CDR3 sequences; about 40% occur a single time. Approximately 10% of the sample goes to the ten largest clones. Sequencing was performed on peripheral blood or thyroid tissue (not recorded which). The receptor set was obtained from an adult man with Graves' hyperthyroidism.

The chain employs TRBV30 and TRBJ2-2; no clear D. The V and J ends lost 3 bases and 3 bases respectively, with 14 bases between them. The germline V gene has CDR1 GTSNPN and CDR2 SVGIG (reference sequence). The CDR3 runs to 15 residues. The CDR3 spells CAWSPPRWYTGELFF. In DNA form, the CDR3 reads TGTGCCTGGAGCCCACCGCGTTGGTACACCGGGGAGCTGTTTTTT.

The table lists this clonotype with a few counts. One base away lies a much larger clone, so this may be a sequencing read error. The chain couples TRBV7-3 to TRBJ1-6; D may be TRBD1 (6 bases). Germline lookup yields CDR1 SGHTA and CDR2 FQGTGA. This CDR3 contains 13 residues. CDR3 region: CASSLRDKSPPHF. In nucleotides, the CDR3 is TGTGCCAGCAGCTTAAGGGACAAATCACCCCCCCACTTT.

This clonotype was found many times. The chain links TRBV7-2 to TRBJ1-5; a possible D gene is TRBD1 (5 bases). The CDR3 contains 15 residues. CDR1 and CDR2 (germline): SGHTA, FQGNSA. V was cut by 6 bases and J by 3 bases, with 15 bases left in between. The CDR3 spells CASRDGGGNNQPQHF. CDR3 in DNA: TGTGCCAGCAGGGACGGCGGGGGGAACAATCAGCCCCAGCATTTT.

The CDR3 DNA reads TGTGCCAGCAGTTTAGGAAGGGCGGGCATGAACACTGAAGCTTTCTTT. This translates into CASSLGRAGMNTEAFF. The chain combines TRBV28 with TRBJ1-1, with no clear D. The V gene's germline CDR1 is MDHEN and CDR2 SYDVKM. This CDR3 is 16 amino acids long. Trimming removed 2 bases from V and 0 bases from J, with 13 bases in between.

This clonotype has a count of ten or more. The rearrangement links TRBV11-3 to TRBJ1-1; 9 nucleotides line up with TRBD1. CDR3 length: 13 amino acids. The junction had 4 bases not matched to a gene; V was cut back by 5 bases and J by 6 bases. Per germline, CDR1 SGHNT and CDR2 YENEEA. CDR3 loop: CASSRRQGAEAFF. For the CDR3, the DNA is TGTGCCAGCAGCAGACGACAGGGGGCTGAAGCTTTCTTT.

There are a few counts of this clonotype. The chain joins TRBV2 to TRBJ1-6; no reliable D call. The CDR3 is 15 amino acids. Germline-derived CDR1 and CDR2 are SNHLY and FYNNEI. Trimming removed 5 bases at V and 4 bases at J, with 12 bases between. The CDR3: CASSYGASYNSPLHF. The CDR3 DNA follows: TGTGCCAGCAGTTACGGAGCATCTTATAATTCACCCCTCCACTTT.

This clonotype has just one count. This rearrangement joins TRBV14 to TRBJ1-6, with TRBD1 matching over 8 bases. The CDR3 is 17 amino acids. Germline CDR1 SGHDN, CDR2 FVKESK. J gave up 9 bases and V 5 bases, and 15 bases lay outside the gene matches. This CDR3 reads CASSLRHRTGQGSPLHF. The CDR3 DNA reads TGTGCCAGCAGCTTGAGACACCGGACAGGGCAAGGTTCACCCCTCCACTTT.

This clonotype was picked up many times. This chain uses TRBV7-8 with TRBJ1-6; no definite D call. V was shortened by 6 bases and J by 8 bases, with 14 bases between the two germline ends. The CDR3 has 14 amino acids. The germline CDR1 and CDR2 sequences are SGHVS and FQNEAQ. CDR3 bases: TGTGCCAGCAGTCCCGGGCAGTGGGATTCACCCCTCCACTTT. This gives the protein CASSPGQWDSPLHF.

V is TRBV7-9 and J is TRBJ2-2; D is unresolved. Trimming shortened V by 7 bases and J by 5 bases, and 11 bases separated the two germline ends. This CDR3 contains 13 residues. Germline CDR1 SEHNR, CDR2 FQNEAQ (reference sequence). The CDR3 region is CASTLGPTGELFF. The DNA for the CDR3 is TGTGCCAGCACCCTAGGACCGACCGGGGAGCTGTTTTTT.

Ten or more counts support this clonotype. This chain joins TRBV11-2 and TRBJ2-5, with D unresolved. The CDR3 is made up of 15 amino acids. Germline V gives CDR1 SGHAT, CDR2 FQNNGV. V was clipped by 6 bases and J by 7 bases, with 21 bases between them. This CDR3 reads CASSPSGSPSWTQYF. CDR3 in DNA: TGTGCCAGCAGTCCCTCGGGCTCCCCGAGTTGGACCCAGTACTTC.

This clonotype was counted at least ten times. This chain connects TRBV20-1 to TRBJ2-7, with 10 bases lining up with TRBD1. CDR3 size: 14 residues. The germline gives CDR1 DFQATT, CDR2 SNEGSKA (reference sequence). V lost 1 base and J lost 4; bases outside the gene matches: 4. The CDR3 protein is CSARGWDRGYEQYF. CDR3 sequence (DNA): TGCAGTGCTAGAGGCTGGGACAGGGGTTACGAGCAGTACTTC.